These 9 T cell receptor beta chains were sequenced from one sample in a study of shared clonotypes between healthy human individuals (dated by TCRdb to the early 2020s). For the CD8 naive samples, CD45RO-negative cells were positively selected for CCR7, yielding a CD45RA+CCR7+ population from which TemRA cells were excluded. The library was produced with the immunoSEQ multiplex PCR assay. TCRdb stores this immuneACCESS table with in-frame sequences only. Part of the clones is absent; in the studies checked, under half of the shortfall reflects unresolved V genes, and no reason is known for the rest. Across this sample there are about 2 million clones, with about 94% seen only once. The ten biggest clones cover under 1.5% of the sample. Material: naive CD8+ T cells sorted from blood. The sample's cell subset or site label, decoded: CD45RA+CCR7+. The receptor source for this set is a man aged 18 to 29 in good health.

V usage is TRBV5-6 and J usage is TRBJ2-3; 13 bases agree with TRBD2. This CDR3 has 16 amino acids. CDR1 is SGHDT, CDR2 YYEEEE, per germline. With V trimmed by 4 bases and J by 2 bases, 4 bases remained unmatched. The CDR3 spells CASSAGLAGNTDTQYF. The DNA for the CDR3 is TGTGCCAGCAGCGCGGGACTAGCGGGGAACACAGATACGCAGTATTTT.

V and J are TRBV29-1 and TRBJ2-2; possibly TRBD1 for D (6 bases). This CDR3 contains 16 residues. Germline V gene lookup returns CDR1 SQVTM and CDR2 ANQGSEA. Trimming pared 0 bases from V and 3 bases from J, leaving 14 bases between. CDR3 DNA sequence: TGCAGCGTTGAAGATCCGAGGACAGTGTACACCGGGGAGCTGTTTTTT. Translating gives CSVEDPRTVYTGELFF.

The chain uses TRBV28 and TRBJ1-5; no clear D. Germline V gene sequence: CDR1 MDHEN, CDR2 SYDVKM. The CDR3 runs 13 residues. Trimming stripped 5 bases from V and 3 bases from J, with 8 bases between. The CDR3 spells CASSVGINQPQHF. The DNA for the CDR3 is TGTGCCAGCAGTGTAGGGATCAATCAGCCCCAGCATTTT.

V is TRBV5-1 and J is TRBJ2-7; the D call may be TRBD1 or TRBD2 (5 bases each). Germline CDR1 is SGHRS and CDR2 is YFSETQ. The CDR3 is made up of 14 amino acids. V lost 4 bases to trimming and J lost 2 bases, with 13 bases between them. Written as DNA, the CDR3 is TGCGCCAGCAGCATCGCGAGGGACGCCTACGAGCAGTACTTC. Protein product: CASSIARDAYEQYF.

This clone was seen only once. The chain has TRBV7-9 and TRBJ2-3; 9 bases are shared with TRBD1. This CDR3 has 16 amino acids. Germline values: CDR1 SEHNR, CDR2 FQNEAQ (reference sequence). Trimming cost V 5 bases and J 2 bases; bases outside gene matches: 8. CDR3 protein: CASSHFTGGITDTQYF. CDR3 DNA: TGTGCCAGCAGCCACTTCACAGGGGGCATCACAGATACGCAGTATTTT.

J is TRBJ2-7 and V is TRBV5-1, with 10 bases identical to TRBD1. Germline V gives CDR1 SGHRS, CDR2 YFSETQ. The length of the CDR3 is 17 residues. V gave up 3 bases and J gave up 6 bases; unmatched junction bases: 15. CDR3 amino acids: CASSSPDRGESPLEQYF. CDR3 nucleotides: TGCGCCAGCAGCTCTCCGGACAGGGGGGAATCCCCACTCGAGCAGTACTTC.

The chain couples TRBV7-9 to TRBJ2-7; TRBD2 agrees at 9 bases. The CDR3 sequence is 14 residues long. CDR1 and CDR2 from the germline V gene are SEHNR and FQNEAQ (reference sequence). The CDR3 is CASGLAGFTYEQYF. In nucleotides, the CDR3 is TGTGCTTCTGGCCTAGCGGGATTTACCTACGAGCAGTACTTC.

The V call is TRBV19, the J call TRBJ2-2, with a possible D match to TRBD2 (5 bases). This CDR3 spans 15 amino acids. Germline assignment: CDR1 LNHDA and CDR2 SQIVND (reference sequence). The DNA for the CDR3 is TGTGCTAGCGCAGTCTTGGATTCGGGAACCGGGGAGCTGTTTTTT. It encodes CASAVLDSGTGELFF.

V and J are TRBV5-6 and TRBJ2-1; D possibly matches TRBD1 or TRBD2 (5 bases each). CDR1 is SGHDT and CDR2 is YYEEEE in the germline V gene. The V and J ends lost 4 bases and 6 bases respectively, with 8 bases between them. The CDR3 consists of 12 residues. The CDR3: CASSRDGNEQFF. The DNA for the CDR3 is TGTGCCAGCAGCCGGGACGGCAATGAGCAGTTCTTC.